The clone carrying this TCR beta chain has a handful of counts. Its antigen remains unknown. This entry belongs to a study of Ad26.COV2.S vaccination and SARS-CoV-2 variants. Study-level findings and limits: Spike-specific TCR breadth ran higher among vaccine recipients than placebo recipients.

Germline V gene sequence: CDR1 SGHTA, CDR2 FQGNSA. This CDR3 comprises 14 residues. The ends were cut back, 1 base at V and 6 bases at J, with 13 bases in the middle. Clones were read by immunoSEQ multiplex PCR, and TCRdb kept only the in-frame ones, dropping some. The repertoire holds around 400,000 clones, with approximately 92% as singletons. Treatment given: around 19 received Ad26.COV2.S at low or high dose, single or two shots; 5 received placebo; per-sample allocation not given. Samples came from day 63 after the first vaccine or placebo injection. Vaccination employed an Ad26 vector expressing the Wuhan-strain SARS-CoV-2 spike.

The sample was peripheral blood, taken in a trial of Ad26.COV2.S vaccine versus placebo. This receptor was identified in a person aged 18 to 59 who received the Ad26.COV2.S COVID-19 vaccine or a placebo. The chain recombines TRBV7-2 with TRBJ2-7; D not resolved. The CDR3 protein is CASSLVVFPPEQYF. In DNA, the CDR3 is TGTGCCAGCAGCTTAGTAGTGTTCCCCCCCGAGCAGTACTTC.